This TCR beta chain derives from a study of spatial heterogeneity in lung cancer. TCRdb re-called the 5' RACE reads through MiXCR, storing one row per CDR3 protein. The sample includes 30,000 to 45,000 distinct CDR3 sequences, about 7% of them seen just once. Germline-derived CDR1 and CDR2 are DFQATT and SNEGSKA (reference sequence). This CDR3 has 13 amino acids. V lost 6 bases and J 5 bases, leaving 16 bases between the germline ends. Time point of the sample: sample taken at primary tumor resection. The receptor's source is a female donor with early-stage non-small cell lung cancer. This rearrangement joins TRBV20-1 to TRBJ1-2; D uncertain. The sample consisted of PBMCs, taken at surgery. The CDR3 loop reads CSAVTRESYGYTF. The CDR3 bases are TGCAGTGCCGTTACTAGGGAGTCGTATGGCTACACCTTC.